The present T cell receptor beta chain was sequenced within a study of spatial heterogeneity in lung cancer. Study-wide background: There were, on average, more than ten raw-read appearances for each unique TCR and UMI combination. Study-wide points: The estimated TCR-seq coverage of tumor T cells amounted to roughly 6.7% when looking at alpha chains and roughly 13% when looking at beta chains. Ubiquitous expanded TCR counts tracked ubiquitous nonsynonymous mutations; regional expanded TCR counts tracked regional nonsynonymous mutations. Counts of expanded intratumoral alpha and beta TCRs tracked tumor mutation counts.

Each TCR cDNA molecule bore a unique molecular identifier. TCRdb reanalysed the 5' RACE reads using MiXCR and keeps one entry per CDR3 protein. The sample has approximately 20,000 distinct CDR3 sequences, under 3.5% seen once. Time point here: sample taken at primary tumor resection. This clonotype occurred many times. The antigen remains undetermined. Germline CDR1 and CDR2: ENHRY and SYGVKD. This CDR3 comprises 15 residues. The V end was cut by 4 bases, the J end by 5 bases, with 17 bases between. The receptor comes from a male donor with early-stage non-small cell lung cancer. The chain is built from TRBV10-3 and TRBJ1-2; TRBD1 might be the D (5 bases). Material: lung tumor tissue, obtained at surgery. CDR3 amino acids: CAISGGAQLTYGYTF. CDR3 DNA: TGTGCCATCAGTGGAGGGGCTCAGCTGACGTATGGCTACACCTTC.